A single sample gave rise to the 26 T cell receptor beta chains below, sequenced in a study of blood T cell repertoires in COVID-19 (dated by TCRdb to about 2020). The method behind the library was the immunoSEQ multiplex PCR assay. TCRdb mirrors the immuneACCESS table, restricted to in-frame sequences. Some clones are absent from its copies; in checked studies, under half trace to an unresolved V gene, and the reason for the others is unknown. This sample has tens of thousands of clones in its table, and more than 60% of those were observed once. Approximately 13% of the sample comes from the top ten. The sample consisted of peripheral blood. These receptors were taken from a woman aged 70-85 years with acute or convalescent COVID-19.

This clone was counted only a few times. The chain combines TRBV11-2 with TRBJ2-5; weak D call: TRBD2 (6 bases). This CDR3 region has 14 residues. Germline V gene lookup returns CDR1 SGHAT and CDR2 FQNNGV. V was clipped by 2 bases and J by 10 bases, with 17 bases between them. CDR3 region: CASSLNPARGSQYF. CDR3 DNA sequence: TGTGCCAGCAGCTTAAATCCGGCACGGGGGAGCCAGTACTTC.

The chain recombines TRBV14 with TRBJ1-1; 9 bases fit TRBD1. This CDR3 has 15 amino acids. Germline V gene sequence: CDR1 SGHDN, CDR2 FVKESK. J gave up 5 bases and V 3 bases, and 7 bases lay outside the gene matches. CDR3 bases: TGTGCCAGCAGCCAGGGACAGGGACGGTGGACTGAAGCTTTCTTT. Its protein product is CASSQGQGRWTEAFF.

V usage is TRBV3-1 (or the pseudogene TRBV3-2) and J usage is TRBJ1-3; D remains ambiguous. The CDR3 runs 13 residues. Germline values: CDR1 LGHDT, CDR2 YNNKEL (reference sequence). The germline V and J ends were trimmed by 3 bases and 0 bases, with 3 bases remaining between them. For the CDR3, the DNA is TGTGCCAGCAGCCAGGCCTCTGGAAACACCATATATTTT. Protein: CASSQASGNTIYF.

The gene calls are TRBV2 and TRBJ2-1; 8 bases are shared with TRBD2. From germline, CDR1 is SNHLY and CDR2 FYNNEI. V dropped 6 bases and J dropped 3; count of bases not matched to a gene: 1. The CDR3 extends over 13 amino acids. In DNA, the CDR3 is TGTGCCAGCAGCACTAGCGGCTACAATGAGCAGTTCTTC. It yields the protein CASSTSGYNEQFF.

V is TRBV20-1 and J is TRBJ1-1; TRBD1 might be the D (5 bases). Per the germline V gene, CDR1 is DFQATT and CDR2 is SNEGSKA (reference sequence). V lost 4 bases and J 8 bases, leaving 8 bases between the germline ends. CDR3 length equals 10 residues. The CDR3 spells CSAKRQEAFF. In DNA, the CDR3 is TGCAGTGCTAAGAGACAGGAAGCTTTCTTT.

V usage is TRBV6-5 and J usage is TRBJ1-5; D is ambiguous. Germline assignment: CDR1 MNHEY and CDR2 SVGAGI. This CDR3 spans 15 amino acids. Trimming pared 4 bases from V and 9 bases from J, leaving 19 bases between. DNA of the CDR3: TGTGCCAGCAGTTCCCTTTGGGCGGACTTGAGGCCCCAGCATTTT. It codes for CASSSLWADLRPQHF.

Only a few counts were recorded for this clone. The chain is built from TRBV4-1 and TRBJ1-6; D might be TRBD1 (6 bases). The germline CDR1 and CDR2 sequences are MGHRA and YSYEKL. With 0 bases removed from V and 6 bases from J, the gap between germline ends came to 24 bases. This CDR3 has 20 amino acids. CDR3: CASSQDGNTALRGFNSPLHF. The DNA of the CDR3 is TGCGCCAGCAGCCAAGATGGTAATACAGCCCTAAGGGGGTTTAATTCACCCCTCCACTTT.

This chain connects TRBV5-1 to TRBJ1-1, with 7 bases fitting TRBD1. Germline V gives CDR1 SGHRS, CDR2 YFSETQ. V shed 6 bases, J shed 1 base, and the junction held 12 bases outside the gene matches. The CDR3 has 16 residues. The CDR3 bases are TGCGCCAGCACCAGGGGGGACCCGGCCCCGAACACTGAAGCTTTCTTT. This gives the protein CASTRGDPAPNTEAFF.

The chain uses TRBV5-1 and TRBJ1-2; D possibly corresponds to TRBD1 (6 bases). Germline V CDR1 and CDR2: SGHRS, YFSETQ. The CDR3 totals 14 residues. V was shortened by 0 bases and J by 4 bases, with 10 bases between the two germline ends. CDR3 sequence: CASSLGQASYGYTF. CDR3 in DNA: TGCGCCAGCAGCTTGGGACAGGCATCCTATGGCTACACCTTC. Using reference TRBV5-1 and TRBJ1-2 for the parts outside the CDR3, the full variable domain is KAGVTQTPRYLIKTRGQQVTLSCSPISGHRSVSWYQQTPGQGLQFLFEYFSETQRNKGNFPGRFSGRQFSNSRSEMNVSTLELGDSALYLCASSLGQASYGYTFGSGTRLTVV.

This sequence joins TRBV9 and TRBJ2-5; unclear D gene. Germline CDR1 is SGDLS and CDR2 is YYNGEE. Trimming cost V 1 base and J 4 bases, with 8 bases left between them. This CDR3 is 13 amino acids long. The CDR3 region has the DNA TGTGCCAGCAGCGTAATGGGCCCAGAGACCCAGTACTTC. Translation gives CASSVMGPETQYF.

V is TRBV3-1 (or the pseudogene TRBV3-2) and J is TRBJ2-3, with D maybe TRBD1 (6 bases). CDR1 is LGHDT, CDR2 YNNKEL, per germline (reference sequence). V was cut by 2 bases and J by 3 bases, with 15 bases left in between. CDR3 length equals 16 residues. CDR3 region: CASSQLIDRLTDTQYF. DNA for the CDR3: TGTGCCAGCAGCCAACTTATTGACAGGTTGACAGATACGCAGTATTTT.

The chain is built from TRBV7-9 and TRBJ1-6; D is unclear. Trimming left V 5 bases short and J 8 bases short, with 10 bases between. The CDR3 covers 13 residues. The germline gives CDR1 SEHNR, CDR2 FQNEAQ (reference sequence). The CDR3 sequence is CASSRRFDSPLHF. The CDR3 DNA follows: TGTGCCAGCAGCCGTCGGTTTGATTCACCCCTCCACTTT.

The rearrangement uses TRBV5-1 and TRBJ2-3; 13 bases match TRBD2. The CDR3 is made up of 15 amino acids. Germline CDR1 is SGHRS and CDR2 is YFSETQ. V gave up 8 bases and J gave up 4 bases; unmatched junction bases: 7. The CDR3 is CASKTSGGRADTQYF. DNA for the CDR3: TGCGCCAGTAAGACTAGCGGGGGGCGGGCAGATACGCAGTATTTT.

This clone was seen a few times. V usage is TRBV5-1 and J usage is TRBJ2-1; D possibly corresponds to TRBD1 (6 bases). The germline V and J ends were trimmed by 3 bases and 1 base, with 17 bases remaining between them. Germline V CDR1 and CDR2: SGHRS, YFSETQ. CDR3 length: 17 amino acids. In nucleotides, the CDR3 is TGCGCCAGCAGCTGGGGCCCGGGGCAGGGGTCCTACAATGAGCAGTTCTTC. It codes for CASSWGPGQGSYNEQFF. Combining the CDR3 with reference TRBV5-1 and TRBJ2-1 gives the whole variable domain KAGVTQTPRYLIKTRGQQVTLSCSPISGHRSVSWYQQTPGQGLQFLFEYFSETQRNKGNFPGRFSGRQFSNSRSEMNVSTLELGDSALYLCASSWGPGQGSYNEQFFGPGTRLTVL.

The chain is built from TRBV5-5 and TRBJ1-5; the D gene is possibly TRBD1 (5 bases). Germline CDR1 reads SGHKS; CDR2 reads YYEKEE (reference sequence). V shed 0 bases and J shed 6 bases, with 13 bases lying between them. The CDR3 extends over 15 amino acids. CDR3 coding DNA: TGTGCCAGCAGCTTGGTGGGGCAGGGCGGTCAGCCCCAGCATTTT. It is translated as CASSLVGQGGQPQHF.

The DNA for the CDR3 is TGTGCTAGTGGGTCACACAGGGTCGATAGCAATCAGCCCCAGCATTTT. Translated, it gives CASGSHRVDSNQPQHF. This chain connects TRBV12-5 to TRBJ1-5; TRBD1 might be the D (6 bases). The CDR3 spans 16 residues. The V and J ends lost 6 bases and 0 bases respectively, with 15 bases between them. Germline values: CDR1 LGHNT, CDR2 FRNRAP.

The chain uses TRBV5-1 and TRBJ1-1; D gene ambiguous. Trimming removed 0 bases from V and 3 bases from J, with 9 bases in between. Germline V gene sequence: CDR1 SGHRS, CDR2 YFSETQ. CDR3 length: 14 amino acids. The CDR3 sequence is CASSLGLRDTEAFF. In nucleotides, the CDR3 is TGCGCCAGCAGCTTGGGACTAAGGGACACTGAAGCTTTCTTT.

The J gene is TRBJ2-3, the V gene TRBV5-1; 12 nucleotides agree with TRBD2. Germline CDR1 SGHRS, CDR2 YFSETQ. Trimming at V came to 4 bases and at J to 3 bases, leaving 12 bases not matched to a gene. The CDR3 is made up of 18 amino acids. The CDR3 spells CASSIPSGGARGTDTQYF. DNA of the CDR3: TGCGCCAGCAGCATCCCTAGCGGGGGGGCTCGAGGGACAGATACGCAGTATTTT.

The chain joins TRBV10-3 to TRBJ1-3; 11 bases line up with TRBD1. V lost 3 bases to trimming and J lost 3 bases; unmatched junction nucleotides: 4. Germline-derived CDR1 and CDR2 are ENHRY and SYGVKD. This CDR3 comprises 16 residues. CDR3 amino acids: CAISERTGGVGNTIYF. DNA of the CDR3: TGTGCCATCAGTGAACGGACAGGGGGCGTTGGAAACACCATATATTTT.

This clone was detected many times. The rearrangement uses TRBV18 and TRBJ1-1; D is undetermined. The CDR3 loop spans 15 amino acids. Per the germline V gene, CDR1 is KGHSH and CDR2 is LQKENI. V lost 1 base, J lost 7 bases, and 16 bases lay in between. The CDR3 loop is CASSPLAQAPVEAFF. The CDR3 region has the DNA TGTGCCAGCTCACCACTGGCCCAGGCTCCTGTTGAAGCTTTCTTT.

This clone appeared a few times. The chain couples TRBV18 to TRBJ2-4, with 7 bases identical to TRBD1. Germline V gene sequence: CDR1 KGHSH, CDR2 LQKENI. This CDR3 is built from 12 residues. V lost 4 bases to trimming and J lost 8 bases; unmatched junction nucleotides: 2. CDR3 protein: CASSRQGHIQYF. CDR3 sequence (DNA): TGTGCCAGCTCACGACAGGGACACATTCAGTACTTC.

This clone was picked up a small number of times. The V gene is TRBV2, the J gene TRBJ2-7; 9 bases are shared with TRBD1. This CDR3 contains 14 residues. V dropped 5 bases and J dropped 4; count of bases not matched to a gene: 6. Germline assignment: CDR1 SNHLY and CDR2 FYNNEI. CDR3 sequence (DNA): TGTGCCAGCAGTTCATCCGGGACAGGGTACGAGCAGTACTTC. Its translation: CASSSSGTGYEQYF.

This clone was recorded a few times. The V and J genes are TRBV6-5 and TRBJ1-5; D is undetermined. Germline CDR1 MNHEY, CDR2 SVGAGI. The ends were cut back, 5 bases at V and 6 bases at J, with 11 bases in the middle. CDR3 length equals 13 residues. The CDR3 region has the DNA TGTGCCAGCAGTAACCTCGGGAGTCAGCCCCAGCATTTT. This sequence encodes CASSNLGSQPQHF.

Only a few counts were recorded for this clone. The rearrangement links TRBV12-1 to TRBJ2-7; no check of the table's D call, TRBD1, against the DNA was made. TRBV12-1 is deemed a pseudogene. The CDR3 totals 13 residues. CDR3 region: CATRGQPMYEQYF. The DNA of the CDR3 is TGTGCCACCAGGGGACAGCCAATGTACGAGCAGTACTTC.

This clone was seen only a few times. This rearrangement joins TRBV5-1 to TRBJ2-3, with 16 positions matching TRBD2. V lost 4 bases and J lost 6; bases outside the gene matches: 8. There are 17 residues in the CDR3. Germline V lookup: CDR1 SGHRS, CDR2 YFSETQ. The CDR3, as DNA: TGCGCCAGCAGCACCGGGACTAGCGGGGGGGCCAAGGATACGCAGTATTTT. It specifies CASSTGTSGGAKDTQYF. The entire variable domain, with the rest obtained from reference TRBV5-1 and TRBJ2-3, is as follows: KAGVTQTPRYLIKTRGQQVTLSCSPISGHRSVSWYQQTPGQGLQFLFEYFSETQRNKGNFPGRFSGRQFSNSRSEMNVSTLELGDSALYLCASSTGTSGGAKDTQYFGPGTRLTVL.

This rearrangement joins TRBV14 to TRBJ2-3; D possibly corresponds to TRBD2 (6 bases). This CDR3 is 17 amino acids long. CDR1 SGHDN and CDR2 FVKESK come from the germline V gene. V was cut by 5 bases and J by 5 bases, with 23 bases left in between. The CDR3 here is CASSIFSGGTGGDTQYF. In nucleotides, the CDR3 is TGTGCCAGCAGCATCTTCTCCGGCGGGACCGGGGGAGATACGCAGTATTTT.